These 30 T cell receptor beta chains came from one sample sequenced in a study of cytomegalovirus exposure and HLA in healthy donors. PCR employed 60 Vbeta and 13 Jbeta primers. Sequencing was performed with immunoSEQ multiplex PCR; in TCRdb, only in-frame clones are kept and a portion is missing. The sample lists 310,000 or so clones; approximately 90% were seen once. Sequenced material: PBMCs. The receptors come from a woman aged 18-30 years in good health and CMV-seronegative.

The chain is built from TRBV19 and TRBJ2-1; no definite D call. This CDR3 contains 13 residues. From germline, CDR1 is LNHDA and CDR2 SQIVND (reference sequence). Trimming shortened V by 3 bases and J by 5 bases, and 8 bases separated the two germline ends. The CDR3 is CASSIFLDNEQFF. The CDR3 DNA is TGTGCCAGTAGTATCTTCCTTGACAATGAGCAGTTCTTC.

V is TRBV5-1 and J is TRBJ2-7; the match to TRBD1 covers 7 bases. The CDR3 extends over 15 amino acids. After removal of 5 bases from V and 2 bases from J, the junction contained 10 bases not matched to a gene. Germline V gives CDR1 SGHRS, CDR2 YFSETQ. The CDR3 sequence: CASRVSDRDTYEQYF. CDR3 DNA sequence: TGCGCCAGCAGGGTCAGTGACAGGGACACCTACGAGCAGTACTTC.

The chain carries TRBV7-8 and TRBJ1-1; possible D gene TRBD1, 6 bases. The CDR3 totals 18 residues. In germline, CDR1 is SGHVS, CDR2 FQNEAQ. The V end was cut by 5 bases, the J end by 0 bases, with 22 bases between. The CDR3 loop is CASSLNTKRTVMNTEAFF. DNA for the CDR3: TGTGCCAGCAGCCTCAATACCAAGCGGACAGTTATGAACACTGAAGCTTTCTTT.

The chain joins TRBV27 to TRBJ2-5; 8 bases match TRBD1. Germline assignment: CDR1 MNHEY and CDR2 SMNVEV (reference sequence). The CDR3 sequence is 15 residues long. With V trimmed by 5 bases and J by 1 base, 6 bases remained unmatched. In DNA, the CDR3 is TGTGCCAGCAGTCGAGGACAGGGCCTCCAAGAGACCCAGTACTTC. Encoded protein: CASSRGQGLQETQYF.

The chain carries TRBV5-1 and TRBJ2-1, with D maybe TRBD2 (5 bases). In germline, CDR1 is SGHRS, CDR2 YFSETQ. The CDR3 covers 15 residues. Between the trimmed V and J ends, which lost 5 bases and 0 bases, there was a span of 12 bases. The CDR3 sequence is CASRPRASSYNEQFF. DNA for the CDR3: TGCGCCAGCAGGCCGCGGGCCAGCTCCTACAATGAGCAGTTCTTC.

The V gene is TRBV11-2, the J gene TRBJ2-3; 7 bases align to TRBD2. The CDR3 is 18 residues long. Germline V lookup: CDR1 SGHAT, CDR2 FQNNGV. V shed 4 bases and J 2 bases; nucleotides not matched to a gene: 15. The CDR3 spells CASSYGAGPSGATDTQYF. As DNA, the CDR3 is TGTGCCAGCAGCTACGGGGCGGGGCCCAGCGGGGCCACAGATACGCAGTATTTT.

This clone showed up just a few times. J is TRBJ1-4 and V is TRBV25-1; TRBD1 matches at 7 bases. The V segment lost 6 bases and the J segment 3 bases; nucleotides outside the gene matches: 7. There are 15 residues in the CDR3. CDR1 is MGHDK, CDR2 SYGVNS, per germline. CDR3 in amino acids: CASRAPGQPNEKLFF. DNA for the CDR3: TGTGCCAGCAGGGCCCCGGGACAGCCTAATGAAAAACTGTTTTTT.

The J gene is TRBJ2-5, the V gene TRBV5-4; D remains ambiguous. CDR3 length: 13 residues. CDR1 is SGHNT, CDR2 YYREEE, per germline (reference sequence). V gave up 6 bases and J gave up 5 bases, with 14 bases separating them. This CDR3 is CASTLRVGETQYF. The CDR3 region has the DNA TGTGCCAGCACTCTCCGGGTTGGGGAGACCCAGTACTTC.

The chain is built from TRBV9 and TRBJ2-7; 9 bases align to TRBD2. J was trimmed by 0 bases and V by 3 bases; bases with no gene match: 4. The CDR3 covers 15 residues. CDR1 is SGDLS and CDR2 is YYNGEE in the germline V gene. In DNA, the CDR3 is TGTGCCAGCAGCGGCGGGGGGGCCAACTCCTACGAGCAGTACTTC. It yields the protein CASSGGGANSYEQYF.

The genes are TRBV6-4 and TRBJ1-1; D gene unclear. V dropped 0 bases and J dropped 5 bases, with 16 bases sitting between them. CDR3 length: 16 residues. The germline V gene has CDR1 MRHNA and CDR2 SNTAGT. CDR3 amino acids: CASSDSPGGGATEAFF. The CDR3 nucleotides are TGTGCCAGCAGTGACTCCCCGGGTGGAGGCGCAACTGAAGCTTTCTTT.

The V call is TRBV15, the J call TRBJ1-1; D is unresolved. V was pared by 8 bases and J by 7 bases, with 14 bases between. The length of the CDR3 is 12 residues. CDR1 is LNHNV and CDR2 is YYDKDF in the germline V gene (reference sequence). CDR3 nucleotides: TGTGCCACCTCCGACTATACTTATGAAGCTTTCTTT. Translating it yields CATSDYTYEAFF.

A single count supports this clone. The chain links TRBV15 to TRBJ2-7, with D possibly matching TRBD2 (5 bases). V gave up 0 bases and J gave up 4 bases, with 13 bases separating them. Germline CDR1 LNHNV, CDR2 YYDKDF (reference sequence). The CDR3 is made up of 15 amino acids. This chain's CDR3 is CATSRDRPEVYEQYF. The DNA for the CDR3 is TGTGCCACCAGCAGAGATAGGCCGGAGGTTTACGAGCAGTACTTC.

V is TRBV14 and J is TRBJ2-1; TRBD2 might be the D (5 bases). V dropped 6 bases and J dropped 0 bases, with 9 bases sitting between them. The germline gives CDR1 SGHDN, CDR2 FVKESK. This CDR3 contains 14 residues. CDR3 residues: CASRVGSSYNEQFF. The DNA for the CDR3 is TGTGCCAGCAGAGTAGGGAGCTCCTACAATGAGCAGTTCTTC.

V gene TRBV6-1 combines with J gene TRBJ2-5; the D is unclear. V gave up 2 bases and J gave up 5 bases, with 9 bases separating them. This CDR3 region has 13 residues. The germline CDR1 and CDR2 sequences are MNHNS and SASEGT. This CDR3 is CASSEITRETQYF. DNA for the CDR3: TGTGCCAGCAGTGAAATTACGAGGGAGACCCAGTACTTC.

The J gene is TRBJ1-1, the V gene TRBV6-6; 10 bases line up with TRBD1. J was trimmed by 11 bases and V by 5 bases; bases with no gene match: 8. Germline V gene sequence: CDR1 MNHNY, CDR2 SVGAGI (reference sequence). The CDR3 is made up of 13 amino acids. The CDR3 protein is CASSDRGRLGAFF. CDR3 nucleotide sequence: TGTGCCAGCAGTGACAGGGGGCGCCTAGGTGCTTTCTTT.

The V and J genes are TRBV6-5 and TRBJ1-1; D gene uncertain. CDR1 is MNHEY, CDR2 SVGAGI, per germline. Trimming removed 7 bases at V and 1 base at J, with 13 bases between. The CDR3 contains 14 residues. DNA of the CDR3: TGTGCCAGCACCGGGTTTCCGGGGAACACTGAAGCTTTCTTT. The encoded protein is CASTGFPGNTEAFF.

The V gene is TRBV5-4, the J gene TRBJ2-1; D may be TRBD2 (6 bases). V shed 4 bases and J shed 6 bases, with 11 bases lying between them. The CDR3 contains 13 residues. Germline loops: CDR1 SGHNT, CDR2 YYREEE (reference sequence). Here the CDR3 reads CASSGVSGNEQFF. Written as DNA, the CDR3 is TGTGCCAGCAGCGGAGTTAGCGGCAATGAGCAGTTCTTC.

A few counts support this clone. The chain couples TRBV19 to TRBJ2-2; TRBD1 is a possible D gene (7 bases). With 2 bases removed from V and 4 bases from J, the gap between germline ends came to 20 bases. The CDR3 is 18 amino acids. CDR1 is LNHDA and CDR2 is SQIVND in the germline V gene (reference sequence). CDR3 bases: TGTGCCAGTAGTATACCCCCCTGGAGGGGGCGCGGCACCGGGGAGCTGTTTTTT. Translating it yields CASSIPPWRGRGTGELFF.

V and J are TRBV10-1 and TRBJ2-1; D may be TRBD1 (6 bases). V lost 4 bases and J lost 2, with 12 bases in between. Germline CDR1 and CDR2: WNHNN and SYGVQD (reference sequence). The CDR3 runs to 15 residues. CDR3 in amino acids: CASSGRGLPYNEQFF. The CDR3 DNA reads TGCGCCAGCAGTGGTAGGGGGTTACCCTACAATGAGCAGTTCTTC.

The gene calls are TRBV18 and TRBJ2-5; 7 positions agree with TRBD1. Per the germline V gene, CDR1 is KGHSH and CDR2 is LQKENI. The CDR3 runs 15 residues. V gave up 1 base and J gave up 7 bases; unmatched junction bases: 9. CDR3 protein: CASSPRDGQAGTQYF. The CDR3 bases are TGTGCCAGCTCACCACGGGATGGACAGGCCGGGACCCAGTACTTC. Full variable domain (outside the CDR3, taken from reference TRBV18 and TRBJ2-5): NAGVMQNPRHLVRRRGQEARLRCSPMKGHSHVYWYRQLPEEGLKFMVYLQKENIIDESGMPKERFSAEFPKEGPSILRIQQVVRGDSAAYFCASSPRDGQAGTQYFGPGTRLLVL.

The chain carries TRBV7-8 and TRBJ2-4, with 8 positions matching TRBD1. Germline V CDR1 and CDR2: SGHVS, FQNEAQ. The CDR3 runs to 14 residues. With 5 bases clipped from V and 8 bases from J, the junction kept 8 bases outside the gene matches. In DNA, the CDR3 is TGTGCCAGCAGCCTACGGACAGGGCCTGACATTCAGTACTTC. Translation gives CASSLRTGPDIQYF.

This chain uses TRBV6-5 with TRBJ1-4; D unclear. V was pared by 7 bases and J by 0 bases, with 12 bases between. This CDR3 is 15 amino acids long. CDR1 MNHEY and CDR2 SVGAGI come from the germline V gene. The CDR3 DNA sequence: TGTGCCAGCATGGAGGGCTCCGCAACTAATGAAAAACTGTTTTTT. The encoded protein is CASMEGSATNEKLFF.

The chain carries TRBV6-6 and TRBJ1-2, with D perhaps matching TRBD1 (6 bases). Per germline, CDR1 MNHNY and CDR2 SVGAGI (reference sequence). The V gene lost 0 bases and the J gene lost 6 bases, with 14 bases spanning the gap. The CDR3 runs 15 residues. In DNA, the CDR3 is TGTGCCAGCAGTTACTCCGCTGTAGGGGGAAATGGCTACACCTTC. It is translated as CASSYSAVGGNGYTF.

The rearrangement joins TRBV6-1 to TRBJ1-6, with D tentatively TRBD1 (6 bases). This CDR3 has 15 amino acids. Trimming removed 3 bases at V and 10 bases at J, with 16 bases between. Germline CDR1 and CDR2: MNHNS and SASEGT. The CDR3 sequence is CASSDVSTGSSPLHF. The CDR3 coding sequence is TGTGCCAGCAGTGACGTTTCTACAGGGAGCTCACCCCTCCACTTT.

The chain combines TRBV5-6 with TRBJ2-1; the D is unclear. Germline assignment: CDR1 SGHDT and CDR2 YYEEEE. The CDR3 runs 16 residues. Trimming removed 1 base from V and 0 bases from J, with 11 bases in between. CDR3 protein: CASSLSEAPSYNEQFF. CDR3 nucleotides: TGTGCCAGCAGCTTGAGCGAGGCCCCCTCCTACAATGAGCAGTTCTTC.

This clone was seen just once. The rearrangement links TRBV30 to TRBJ2-5; D ambiguous. Germline CDR1 is GTSNPN and CDR2 is SVGIG (reference sequence). The CDR3 runs 11 residues. Trimming took off 1 base at V and 5 bases at J, with 5 bases between the two ends. The CDR3 here is CAWSDAETQYF. CDR3 sequence (DNA): TGTGCCTGGAGTGATGCGGAGACCCAGTACTTC.

The chain employs TRBV19 and TRBJ1-1; D unclear. V was trimmed by 2 bases and J by 7 bases, leaving 14 bases between them. The germline gives CDR1 LNHDA, CDR2 SQIVND (reference sequence). This CDR3 has 14 residues. CDR3 DNA: TGTGCCAGTAGTATACTGGTGGAGTCGAATGAAGCTTTCTTT. This encodes CASSILVESNEAFF.

The chain couples TRBV5-1 to TRBJ2-3; 7 positions match TRBD2. The CDR3 totals 15 residues. After removal of 7 bases from V and 6 bases from J, the junction contained 14 bases not matched to a gene. CDR1 is SGHRS, CDR2 YFSETQ, per germline. The CDR3 here is CASRAVAGPTDTQYF. CDR3 nucleotides: TGCGCCAGCCGCGCGGTAGCGGGCCCCACGGATACGCAGTATTTT.

The chain links TRBV7-8 to TRBJ1-4; 7 bases are a match to TRBD1. The CDR3 loop spans 13 amino acids. CDR1 is SGHVS, CDR2 FQNEAQ, per germline. The J segment lost 8 bases and the V segment lost 10 bases, leaving 10 bases of the junction unmatched. The CDR3 spells CATRRQGHEKLFF. The CDR3 DNA reads as TGTGCCACCAGAAGACAGGGACACGAAAAACTGTTTTTT.

This chain connects TRBV4-1 to TRBJ2-5; 14 bases fit TRBD2. The J call may not be correct, given that the DNA end is closer to TRBJ2-7. Germline CDR1 MGHRA, CDR2 YSYEKL. The length of the CDR3 is 17 residues. CDR3: CASSQRLAGGNSYEQYF. The DNA of the CDR3 is TGCGCCAGCAGCCAGAGACTAGCGGGGGGGAACTCCTACGAGCAGTACTTC.